This entry concerns a single T cell receptor (beta chain). The data are from a study of blood T cell repertoires in COVID-19. The CDR3 covers 14 residues. Trimming removed 2 bases from V and 3 bases from J; junction bases left unmatched: 3. Germline-derived CDR1 and CDR2 are SGHTA and FQGTGA. How the authors handled the data: Estimation of nucleated cell counts was performed using reference gene primer amplification. Generated by immunoSEQ multiplex PCR, the TCRdb table keeps only in-frame clones and is missing some. Clonal size and the V and J genes are those of that table, whereas D and trimming came from the DNA. The data hold almost 400,000 clones, with over 75% observed a single time. Seattle's cohort entered during active infection and was followed longitudinally.

This clonotype originated in a woman aged 60 to 75 with COVID-19, enrolled during active disease. This rearrangement joins TRBV7-3 to TRBJ1-1; 7 bases line up with TRBD1. The sample consisted of peripheral blood. CDR3: CASSLLQGDTEAFF. The CDR3 bases are TGTGCCAGCAGCTTACTTCAGGGGGACACTGAAGCTTTCTTT.